This T cell receptor beta chain was documented in a study of T-cell memory formation after mild COVID-19. One entry per CDR3 protein, called by TCRdb with MiXCR from the 5' RACE reads. The repertoire consists of approximately 350,000 distinct CDR3 sequences, with around 28% occurring once and the leading ten covering about 13%. This clonotype has ten or more counts. The antigen is undetermined. Study-level points and caveats: CD4+ clones that contracted lay mainly in CM and EM; CD8+ ones lay in EMRA. CD4+ bias marked clones expanding day 15 to 37, unlike balanced contracting clones.

Trimming at V came to 0 bases and at J to 0 bases, leaving 12 bases not matched to a gene. This CDR3 contains 18 residues. The germline V gene encodes CDR1 SGHRS and CDR2 YFSETQ. The gene calls are TRBV5-1 and TRBJ2-7, with TRBD1 matching over 7 bases. The sequence derives from an adult woman who had mild COVID-19 (a few samples of this study predate the infection). Cell type and time point are not known. Input material: PBMCs or a T cell subset sorted from them (not recorded which). Here the CDR3 reads CASSLAPTGTAYSYEQYF. The CDR3 DNA reads TGCGCCAGCAGCTTGGCCCCAACCGGGACAGCCTACTCCTACGAGCAGTACTTC.